Listed below are T cell receptor beta chains from one sample, sequenced in a study of monozygotic twins with inflammatory bowel disease. TCRdb reprocessed the 5' RACE reads and stores each CDR3 protein as one record, lacking DNA. The listing records over 350,000 distinct CDR3 sequences. Sequencing was done on a sample of blood. Receptors were obtained from a human donor with ulcerative colitis or Crohn's disease, or a healthy co-twin of an affected twin (not recorded which). The CDR3 runs from the conserved cysteine through the conserved F or W. The order of the fields is CDR3 protein, V gene, CDR3 length, J gene.

CDR3 protein: CASSDTSPYNEQFF
V gene: TRBV28
CDR3 length: 14
J gene: TRBJ2-1

CDR3 protein: CAWSWGSHEKLFF
V gene: TRBV30
CDR3 length: 13
J gene: TRBJ1-4

CDR3 protein: CASSQDRGHYGYTF
V gene: TRBV4-3
CDR3 length: 14
J gene: TRBJ1-2

CDR3 protein: CASSYPDDRATVSDTQYF
V gene: TRBV6-2/TRBV6-3
CDR3 length: 18
J gene: TRBJ2-3

CDR3 protein: CASSFNLRRGTDTQYF
V gene: TRBV7-2
CDR3 length: 16
J gene: TRBJ2-3

CDR3 protein: CASSFDGGLYGYTF
V gene: TRBV7-9
CDR3 length: 14
J gene: TRBJ1-2

CDR3 protein: CSASSGGRSYEQYF
V gene: TRBV20-1
CDR3 length: 14
J gene: TRBJ2-7

CDR3 protein: CASSFTSGGPDTQYF
V gene: TRBV7-9
CDR3 length: 15
J gene: TRBJ2-3

CDR3 protein: CASSLEDREGTQYF
V gene: TRBV7-2
CDR3 length: 14
J gene: TRBJ2-5

CDR3 protein: CASSLNPGLRNSPLHF
V gene: TRBV7-2
CDR3 length: 16
J gene: TRBJ1-6

CDR3 protein: CASSLTQPQETQYF
V gene: TRBV7-2
CDR3 length: 14
J gene: TRBJ2-5

CDR3 protein: CASTLRGGTGELFF
V gene: TRBV5-1
CDR3 length: 14
J gene: TRBJ2-2

CDR3 protein: CASSQVGTGGQETQYF
V gene: TRBV4-2
CDR3 length: 16
J gene: TRBJ2-5

CDR3 protein: CASRLTGTGQFF
V gene: TRBV2
CDR3 length: 12
J gene: TRBJ2-1

CDR3 protein: CASRGTGGITDTQYF
V gene: TRBV25-1
CDR3 length: 15
J gene: TRBJ2-3

CDR3 protein: CASSMTDQGPQVF
V gene: TRBV7-2
CDR3 length: 13
J gene: TRBJ1-5

CDR3 protein: CASRRQGAGGANVLTF
V gene: TRBV7-2
CDR3 length: 16
J gene: TRBJ2-6

CDR3 protein: CASKGGTDTQYF
V gene: TRBV12-3/TRBV12-4
CDR3 length: 12
J gene: TRBJ2-3

CDR3 protein: CASSAGQKNYGYTF
V gene: TRBV12-3/TRBV12-4
CDR3 length: 14
J gene: TRBJ1-2

CDR3 protein: CASSLRLRDRGRPNEKLFF
V gene: TRBV27
CDR3 length: 19
J gene: TRBJ1-4

CDR3 protein: CASSRPPANEKLFF
V gene: TRBV6-2/TRBV6-3
CDR3 length: 14
J gene: TRBJ1-4

CDR3 protein: CASSLEGNYNEQFF
V gene: TRBV7-3
CDR3 length: 14
J gene: TRBJ2-1

CDR3 protein: CASSPAGQGNQPQHF
V gene: TRBV14
CDR3 length: 15
J gene: TRBJ1-5

CDR3 protein: CASSYGAGAGELFF
V gene: TRBV6-5
CDR3 length: 14
J gene: TRBJ2-2

CDR3 protein: CASSRDQETQYF
V gene: TRBV3-1
CDR3 length: 12
J gene: TRBJ2-5

CDR3 protein: CASTYTGDEQYF
V gene: TRBV6-6
CDR3 length: 12
J gene: TRBJ2-7

CDR3 protein: CASSWGLAGASAIDTQYF
V gene: TRBV5-1
CDR3 length: 18
J gene: TRBJ2-3

CDR3 protein: CSVNTNTGELFF
V gene: TRBV29-1
CDR3 length: 12
J gene: TRBJ2-2

CDR3 protein: CASSLALGLEAFF
V gene: TRBV12-3/TRBV12-4
CDR3 length: 13
J gene: TRBJ1-1

CDR3 protein: CASSHQSGTSGGVCEQYF
V gene: TRBV11-1
CDR3 length: 18
J gene: TRBJ2-7

CDR3 protein: CASRTDRDGQPQHF
V gene: TRBV6-2/TRBV6-3
CDR3 length: 14
J gene: TRBJ1-5

CDR3 protein: CASSAGSVEKLFF
V gene: TRBV5-1
CDR3 length: 13
J gene: TRBJ1-4

CDR3 protein: CSAQRGAGYNEQFF
V gene: TRBV20-1
CDR3 length: 14
J gene: TRBJ2-1